These T cell receptor beta chains were read from a single sample in a study of blood T cell repertoires in COVID-19. Clones were read by immunoSEQ multiplex PCR, and TCRdb kept only the in-frame ones, dropping some. The table lists 100,000 or so clones, roughly 79% of them singletons. Sequences were obtained from peripheral blood. These receptors all come from a human donor in a cohort sampled during active COVID-19. Both conserved end residues are trimmed from each CDR3.

j_gene	v_gene	CDR3aa
TRBJ2-5	TRBV7-3	ASSASAGFQETQY
TRBJ2-1	TRBV7-9	ASSDDGLAGGLEQF
TRBJ2-3	TRBV7-7	ASSKQITPTDTQY
TRBJ2-7	TRBV30	AWSRQGISYEQY
TRBJ2-1	TRBV11-1	ASSLAGSNEQF
TRBJ1-1	TRBV15	ATSRTGARNTEAF
TRBJ2-7	TRBV11-2	ASSLGLQVHEQY
TRBJ2-7	TRBV7-2	ASSLGYNRGRHEQY
TRBJ2-7	TRBV6-2/TRBV6-3	ASSKTGGYEQY
TRBJ2-7	TRBV5-4	ASSFRGSSYEQY
TRBJ1-1	TRBV5-4	ASSSGGRLNTEAF
TRBJ1-2	TRBV6-5	ASSIRGTGGNGYT
TRBJ1-1	TRBV3-1/TRBV3-2	ASRRGNTEAF
TRBJ1-2	TRBV28	ASRSKGHANYGYT
TRBJ1-1	TRBV6-5	ASSYQGRTEAF
TRBJ1-1	TRBV19	ASSPRQGAYTEAF